These T cell receptor beta chains were read from a single sample in a study of Ad26.COV2.S vaccination and SARS-CoV-2 variants. The data were produced by immunoSEQ multiplex PCR, yet TCRdb's version contains in-frame clones alone and is incomplete. This sample has 300,000 to 400,000 clones, with around nine tenths found just once. Sequences were derived from peripheral blood, sampled in a trial of Ad26.COV2.S vaccine versus placebo. The receptor set was obtained from a person aged 18-60 years who received the Ad26.COV2.S COVID-19 vaccine or a placebo. CDR3s include the opening cysteine and the closing phenylalanine or tryptophan. D genes are given only for firm matches. Clone size is not always given. Where it is, it says once, few, many or a class for expanded clones.

-	15	-	TRBV9	TRBJ2-1	CASSVGAGPGDEQFF	TGTGCCAGCAGCGTAGGGGCAGGGCCTGGCGATGAGCAGTTCTTC
-	13	-	TRBV14	TRBJ1-6	CASSQELDSPLHF	TGTGCCAGCAGCCAAGAGTTGGACTCACCCCTCCACTTT
once	13	-	TRBV29-1	TRBJ2-3	CSVETDSTDTQYF	TGCAGCGTTGAAACGGACAGCACAGATACGCAGTATTTT
many	14	-	TRBV6-5	TRBJ1-3	CASSYAPAGNTIYF	TGTGCCAGCAGTTACGCCCCAGCCGGAAACACCATATATTTT
once	12	-	TRBV7-9	TRBJ1-1	CASSLGGSEAFF	TGTGCCAGCAGCCTAGGGGGTTCCGAAGCTTTCTTT
few	14	TRBD1	TRBV11-2	TRBJ1-2	CASSRPGTGYGYTF	TGTGCCAGCAGTCGCCCCGGGACAGGCTATGGCTACACCTTC
-	14	TRBD1	TRBV6-2/TRBV6-3	TRBJ2-7	CASSPGQGRYEQYF	TGTGCCAGCAGTCCGGGACAGGGAAGGTACGAGCAGTACTTC
few	15	-	TRBV3-1/TRBV3-2	TRBJ1-3	CASSQYTGTGNTIYF	TGTGCCAGCAGCCAATATACAGGTACTGGAAACACCATATATTTT
-	15	TRBD1	TRBV6-4	TRBJ2-1	CASSEGTGETNEQFF	TGTGCCAGCAGTGAAGGGACAGGGGAGACTAATGAGCAGTTCTTC
-	15	TRBD1	TRBV3-1/TRBV3-2	TRBJ2-1	CASSQRTGRRNEQFF	TGTGCCAGCAGCCAGAGGACAGGGAGAAGAAATGAGCAGTTCTTC
-	13	-	TRBV3-1/TRBV3-2	TRBJ1-1	CASSLQANTEAFF	TGTGCCAGCAGCCTACAGGCGAACACTGAAGCTTTCTTT
-	13	-	TRBV6-5	TRBJ1-1	CASSRDKNTEAFF	TGTGCCAGCAGTAGGGACAAGAACACTGAAGCTTTCTTT
-	17	-	TRBV11-2	TRBJ2-5	CASSLDYWEAGKETQYF	TGTGCCAGCAGCTTAGATTATTGGGAGGCGGGGAAAGAGACCCAGTACTTC
-	12	-	TRBV19	TRBJ1-5	CASTRYAEPQHF	TGTGCCAGTACGCGGTATGCTGAGCCCCAGCATTTT
-	16	TRBD2	TRBV7-2	TRBJ2-3	CASSFSGGANTDTQYF	TGTGCCAGCAGCTTTAGCGGGGGGGCCAATACAGATACGCAGTATTTT
-	15	-	TRBV5-1	TRBJ1-5	CASSLGGGDNQPQHF	TGCGCCAGCAGCTTGGGCGGCGGCGACAATCAGCCCCAGCATTTT
-	14	-	TRBV7-9	TRBJ2-2	CASSTLPNTGELFF	TGTGCCAGCAGCACTCTTCCGAACACCGGGGAGCTGTTTTTT
once	15	-	TRBV11-2	TRBJ2-7	CASSLRGFGSYEQYF	TGTGCCAGCAGCTTACGAGGGTTTGGGTCCTACGAGCAGTACTTC
-	13	-	TRBV7-9	TRBJ1-2	CASSSGNLSGYTF	TGTGCCAGCAGCTCAGGGAACCTCTCGGGCTACACCTTC
-	14	TRBD1	TRBV11-2	TRBJ1-2	CASSLGGTGDGYTF	TGTGCCAGCAGCTTAGGTGGGACAGGGGATGGCTACACCTTC